The 15 T cell receptor beta chains given below trace back to one sample, sequenced in a study of cytomegalovirus exposure and HLA in healthy donors (dated by TCRdb to the late 2010s). The library relied on the immunoSEQ multiplex PCR assay. Here the immuneACCESS table is served through TCRdb, limited to in-frame sequences with V and J called. Missing clones are a known gap in these copies; in checked studies unresolved V genes cover under half, and the rest lacks a known reason. This sample comprises some 170,000 clones, less than 90% of them detected only once. 2% to 2.5% of the sample is held by the ten biggest clonotypes. Source material: PBMCs. The receptor set was obtained from a woman between 18 and 29 years old in good health and CMV-seronegative.

The rearrangement joins TRBV2 to TRBJ2-1, with D possibly matching TRBD1 (5 bases). Germline CDR1 reads SNHLY; CDR2 reads FYNNEI. The CDR3 spans 12 residues. V lost 3 bases and J 9 bases, leaving 9 bases between the germline ends. CDR3: CASSDRQGEQFF. The DNA of the CDR3 is TGTGCCAGCAGTGACAGGCAGGGTGAGCAGTTCTTC.

The chain recombines TRBV7-9 with TRBJ1-2, with D perhaps TRBD1 (5 bases). CDR3 size: 14 residues. Between the trimmed V and J ends, which lost 5 bases and 5 bases, there was a span of 15 bases. Germline V gene data show CDR1 as SEHNR and CDR2 as FQNEAQ (reference sequence). The CDR3 spells CASSAGRTPYGYTF. CDR3 DNA: TGTGCCAGCAGCGCGGGGCGGACACCATATGGCTACACCTTC.

Only one count was recorded for this clone. The chain links TRBV5-1 to TRBJ2-1, with D tentatively TRBD1 (6 bases). CDR3 length equals 15 residues. Deletions cut 4 bases from V and 6 bases from J, with 17 bases between. Germline lookup yields CDR1 SGHRS and CDR2 YFSETQ. CDR3 in DNA: TGCGCCAGCAGCACGGCGCAGGGGAAGGTCAATGAGCAGTTCTTC. Its protein is CASSTAQGKVNEQFF. The variable domain in full, with the rest retrieved from reference TRBV5-1 and TRBJ2-1, is KAGVTQTPRYLIKTRGQQVTLSCSPISGHRSVSWYQQTPGQGLQFLFEYFSETQRNKGNFPGRFSGRQFSNSRSEMNVSTLELGDSALYLCASSTAQGKVNEQFFGPGTRLTVL.

This rearrangement joins TRBV7-2 to TRBJ2-3; the D gene is possibly TRBD2 (5 bases). Germline V gene sequence: CDR1 SGHTA, CDR2 FQGNSA. This CDR3 has 15 residues. The V and J ends lost 5 bases and 0 bases respectively, with 12 bases between them. CDR3 protein: CASSPTGVSTDTQYF. The CDR3 coding sequence is TGTGCCAGCAGCCCCACCGGGGTTAGCACAGATACGCAGTATTTT.

This chain connects TRBV28 to TRBJ2-7; TRBD1 aligns across 9 bases. Unmatched junction bases numbered 10, after V lost 10 bases and J lost 6 bases. The CDR3 loop spans 13 amino acids. Germline CDR1 MDHEN, CDR2 SYDVKM. The CDR3 region is CATVTGGIGEQYF. The CDR3 bases are TGTGCCACCGTGACAGGGGGAATCGGCGAGCAGTACTTC.

The chain joins TRBV6-1 to TRBJ2-2; D gene ambiguous. The CDR3 length is 14 residues. V dropped 4 bases and J dropped 3 bases, with 9 bases sitting between them. Germline-derived CDR1 and CDR2 are MNHNS and SASEGT. In nucleotides, the CDR3 is TGTGCCAGCAGTGCCGACATGTACACCGGGGAGCTGTTTTTT. Amino acid sequence: CASSADMYTGELFF.

This rearrangement joins TRBV28 to TRBJ2-2; 14 bases are shared with TRBD2. The V segment lost 8 bases and the J segment 6 bases; nucleotides outside the gene matches: 2. The CDR3 has 14 residues. Germline assignment: CDR1 MDHEN and CDR2 SYDVKM. CDR3 coding DNA: TGTGCCAGCGGGACTAGCGGGAGTGCCGGGGAGCTGTTTTTT. Amino acids: CASGTSGSAGELFF.

The gene calls are TRBV9 and TRBJ2-1, with a weak D call TRBD2 (5 bases). CDR3 length equals 15 residues. Trimming took off 5 bases at V and 5 bases at J, with 17 bases between the two ends. Germline V gene sequence: CDR1 SGDLS, CDR2 YYNGEE. CDR3: CASSAGPTSDNEQFF. CDR3 in DNA: TGTGCCAGCAGTGCGGGCCCCACATCTGACAATGAGCAGTTCTTC.

V is TRBV6-5 and J is TRBJ2-2, with 7 positions matching TRBD1. Per germline, CDR1 MNHEY and CDR2 SVGAGI. The CDR3 runs to 15 residues. V dropped 5 bases and J dropped 5; count of bases not matched to a gene: 8. The chain's CDR3 is CASSPYTGATGELFF. In DNA form, the CDR3 reads TGTGCCAGCAGTCCTTACACAGGGGCTACCGGGGAGCTGTTTTTT.

The chain joins TRBV7-9 to TRBJ2-5; possibly TRBD1 for D (6 bases). V lost 4 bases and J 2 bases, leaving 14 bases between the germline ends. Germline V gene sequence: CDR1 SEHNR, CDR2 FQNEAQ (reference sequence). The CDR3 sequence is 15 residues long. The CDR3 spells CASSWAGASQETQYF. The CDR3 DNA sequence: TGTGCCAGCAGCTGGGCAGGGGCTTCTCAAGAGACCCAGTACTTC. Complete variable domain (other parts from reference TRBV7-9 and TRBJ2-5): DTGVSQNPRHKITKRGQNVTFRCDPISEHNRLYWYRQTLGQGPEFLTYFQNEAQLEKSRLLSDRFSAERPKGSFSTLEIQRTEQGDSAMYLCASSWAGASQETQYFGPGTRLLVL.

The chain joins TRBV7-8 to TRBJ2-7; 10 bases match TRBD2. This CDR3 spans 15 amino acids. The germline gives CDR1 SGHVS, CDR2 FQNEAQ. The V and J ends lost 8 bases and 2 bases, in that order; junction bases with no gene match: 9. CDR3 protein: CASGEAGGGTYEQYF. In nucleotides, the CDR3 is TGTGCCAGCGGCGAAGCGGGAGGGGGAACCTACGAGCAGTACTTC.

The V and J genes are TRBV2 and TRBJ1-2, with a possible D match to TRBD1 (5 bases). The germline CDR1 and CDR2 sequences are SNHLY and FYNNEI. This CDR3 is 15 amino acids long. V was pared by 1 base and J by 4 bases, with 13 bases between. This CDR3 is CASSEEGVYGYGYTF. In DNA, the CDR3 is TGTGCCAGCAGTGAAGAAGGGGTCTACGGCTATGGCTACACCTTC.

The J gene is TRBJ1-2, the V gene TRBV10-3, with D possibly matching TRBD1 (5 bases). Between the trimmed V and J ends, which lost 8 bases and 4 bases, there was a span of 32 bases. Germline V gene sequence: CDR1 ENHRY, CDR2 SYGVKD. CDR3 length equals 19 residues. The DNA for the CDR3 is TGTGCCATCCTGTCGGTCCAAACGACAGAAAGGGTCCCTTTCTATGGCTACACCTTC. This translates into CAILSVQTTERVPFYGYTF.

The chain has TRBV2 and TRBJ1-2; D may be TRBD1 (6 bases). Per the germline V gene, CDR1 is SNHLY and CDR2 is FYNNEI. The CDR3 loop spans 14 amino acids. V was clipped by 1 base and J by 4 bases, with 10 bases between them. For the CDR3, the DNA is TGTGCCAGCAGTGAAGTCGGGACATCCTATGGCTACACCTTC. This gives the protein CASSEVGTSYGYTF.

The chain employs TRBV5-1 and TRBJ2-7; tentative D call: TRBD1 (6 bases). There are 14 residues in the CDR3. Looked up from germline, CDR1 is SGHRS and CDR2 is YFSETQ. Trimming cost V 2 bases and J 6 bases, with 15 bases left between them. CDR3 nucleotide sequence: TGCGCCAGCAGCTTCGGGGCAGGGGTGGGCGAGCAGTACTTC. Translating gives CASSFGAGVGEQYF.